The source of this T cell receptor (beta chain) is a study of T cells after yellow fever vaccination. General study findings and limits: Repertoires sorted by FACS could include abundant clonotypes that are contaminants from the bulk population.

This clonotype came up a few times. As yet, its antigen is unknown. Germline V gives CDR1 PRHDT, CDR2 FYEKMQ (reference sequence). With 0 bases removed from V and 7 bases from J, the gap between germline ends came to 10 bases. This CDR3 is 14 amino acids long. Generation of TCR cDNA used 5'RACE template switching (which added a universal primer site and UMIs). TCRdb fed the 5' RACE reads into MiXCR, producing one record per CDR3 protein. Of 300,000 to 350,000 distinct CDR3 sequences listed, 3.5% to 4.5% are singletons. This TCR came from a man between 18 and 29 years old who received the YFV17D yellow fever vaccine. Sequenced material: PBMCs, taken 15 days after the yellow fever booster vaccination. This chain uses TRBV13 with TRBJ2-1, with D unclear. The CDR3 is CASSLGRVGNEQFF. The CDR3 coding sequence is TGTGCCAGCAGCTTAGGTCGTGTAGGGAATGAGCAGTTCTTC.